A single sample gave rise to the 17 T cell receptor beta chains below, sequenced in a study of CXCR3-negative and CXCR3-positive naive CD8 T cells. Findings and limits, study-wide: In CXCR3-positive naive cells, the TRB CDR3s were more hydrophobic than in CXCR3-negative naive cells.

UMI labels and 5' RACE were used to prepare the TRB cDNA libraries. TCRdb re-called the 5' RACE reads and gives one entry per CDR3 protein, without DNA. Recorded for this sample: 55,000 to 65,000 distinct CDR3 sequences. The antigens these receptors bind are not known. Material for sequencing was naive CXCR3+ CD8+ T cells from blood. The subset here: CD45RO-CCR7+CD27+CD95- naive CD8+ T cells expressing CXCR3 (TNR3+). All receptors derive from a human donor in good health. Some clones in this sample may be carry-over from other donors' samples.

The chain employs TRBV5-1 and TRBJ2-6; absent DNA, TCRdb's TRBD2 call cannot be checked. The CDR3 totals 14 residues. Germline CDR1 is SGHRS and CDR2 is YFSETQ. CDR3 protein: CASSLEGPANVLTF.

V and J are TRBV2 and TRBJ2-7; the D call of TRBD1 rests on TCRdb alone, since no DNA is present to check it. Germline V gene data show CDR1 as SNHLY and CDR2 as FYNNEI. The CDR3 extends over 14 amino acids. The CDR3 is CASSENTGSNEQYF. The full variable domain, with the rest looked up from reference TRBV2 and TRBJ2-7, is EPEVTQTPSHQVTQMGQEVILRCVPISNHLYFYWYRQILGQKVEFLVSFYNNEISEKSEIFDDQFSVERPDGSNFTLKIRSTKLEDSAMYFCASSENTGSNEQYFGPGTRLTVT.

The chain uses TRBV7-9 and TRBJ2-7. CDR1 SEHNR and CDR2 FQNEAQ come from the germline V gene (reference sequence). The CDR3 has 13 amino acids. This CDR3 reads CASSSRSSYEQYF.

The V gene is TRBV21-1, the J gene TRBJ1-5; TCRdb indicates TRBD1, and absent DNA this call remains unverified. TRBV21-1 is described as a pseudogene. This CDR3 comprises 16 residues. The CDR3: CARGRRDRVPHQPQHF.

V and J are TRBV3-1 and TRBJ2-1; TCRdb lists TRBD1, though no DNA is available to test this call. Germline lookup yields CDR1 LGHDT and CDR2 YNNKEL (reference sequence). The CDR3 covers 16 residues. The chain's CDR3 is CASSPSGGNSYNEQFF.

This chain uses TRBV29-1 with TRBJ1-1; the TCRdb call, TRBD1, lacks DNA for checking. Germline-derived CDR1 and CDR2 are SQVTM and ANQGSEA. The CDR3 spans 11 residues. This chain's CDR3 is CSVLTGTEAFF.

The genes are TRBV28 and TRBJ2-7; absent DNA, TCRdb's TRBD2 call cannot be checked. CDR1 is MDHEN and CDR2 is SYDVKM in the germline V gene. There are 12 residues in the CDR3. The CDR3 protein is CASSFAGPGQYF.

The CDR3 sequence is CSAREWASYEQYF. The rearrangement links TRBV20-1 to TRBJ2-7. Germline loops: CDR1 DFQATT, CDR2 SNEGSKA (reference sequence). CDR3 length equals 13 residues.

The chain's CDR3 is CASSLKTQHGELFF. The chain couples TRBV6-5 to TRBJ2-2. Germline assignment: CDR1 MNHEY and CDR2 SVGAGI. The CDR3 consists of 14 residues.

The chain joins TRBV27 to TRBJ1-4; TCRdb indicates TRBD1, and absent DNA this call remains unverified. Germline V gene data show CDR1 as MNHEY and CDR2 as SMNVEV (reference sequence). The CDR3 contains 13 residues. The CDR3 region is CASSGQGNEKLFF.

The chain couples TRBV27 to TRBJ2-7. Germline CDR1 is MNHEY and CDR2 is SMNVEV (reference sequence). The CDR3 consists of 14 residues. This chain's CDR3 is CASSSTVYSYEQYF.

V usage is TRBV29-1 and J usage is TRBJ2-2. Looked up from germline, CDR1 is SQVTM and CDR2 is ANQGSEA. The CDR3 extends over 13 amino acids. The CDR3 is CSVEGSDSGEPFF.

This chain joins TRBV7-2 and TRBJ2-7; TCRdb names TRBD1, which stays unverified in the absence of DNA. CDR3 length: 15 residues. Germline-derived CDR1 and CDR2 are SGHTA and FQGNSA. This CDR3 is CASSLEGRGGYEQYF.

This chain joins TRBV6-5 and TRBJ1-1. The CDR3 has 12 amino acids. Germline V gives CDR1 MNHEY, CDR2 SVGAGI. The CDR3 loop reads CASSFQNTEAFF.

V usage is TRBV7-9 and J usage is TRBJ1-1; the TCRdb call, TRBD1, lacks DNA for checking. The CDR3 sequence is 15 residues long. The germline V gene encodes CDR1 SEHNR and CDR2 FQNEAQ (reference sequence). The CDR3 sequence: CASSLTQATNTEAFF.

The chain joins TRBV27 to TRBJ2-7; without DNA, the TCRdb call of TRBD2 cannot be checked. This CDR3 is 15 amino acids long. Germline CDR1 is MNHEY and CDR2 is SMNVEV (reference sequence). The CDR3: CASRTGLAGWDEQYF.

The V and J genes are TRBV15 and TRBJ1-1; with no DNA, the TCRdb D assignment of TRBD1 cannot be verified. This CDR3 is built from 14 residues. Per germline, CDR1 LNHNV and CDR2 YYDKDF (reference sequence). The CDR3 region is CATSERGGNTEAFF.